This paragraph covers one T cell receptor (beta chain) sequence. This sample stems from a study of blood T cell repertoires in COVID-19. Study-wide context: Sample material is recorded as cDNA or gDNA derived from T cells, B-cell-depleted T cells, or PBMCs.

V gave up 5 bases and J gave up 1 base; unmatched junction bases: 10. CDR1 and CDR2 from the germline V gene are MDHEN and SYDVKM. CDR3 length: 17 amino acids. Profiling relied on immunoSEQ multiplex PCR, and the TCRdb table lists in-frame clones only, not all of them. The sample has around 200,000 clones; roughly 90% are singletons. This receptor was identified in a man between 18 and 35 years old with acute COVID-19. Sample: PBMCs or T cells enriched from blood (not recorded which). The chain joins TRBV28 to TRBJ2-2, with TRBD1 identical over 7 bases. The CDR3 loop is CASSPRTGAGNTGELFF. The CDR3 DNA sequence: TGTGCCAGCAGTCCCCGAACAGGGGCCGGGAACACCGGGGAGCTGTTTTTT.